The subject of this entry is one T cell receptor beta chain. J lost 4 bases, V lost 7 bases, and 4 bases had no gene match. This CDR3 has 13 residues. Germline loops: CDR1 SQVTM, CDR2 ANQGSEA. What was amplified from RNA transcripts were TCR beta CDR3 regions. TCR CDR3 underwent first-round RT-PCR with the HTBI primer set. TCRdb processed the multiplex PCR reads anew with MiXCR; each CDR3 protein has one entry. The sample has 600,000 or so distinct CDR3 sequences, under 60% seen once. The data originate from a study of T cells in Graves' hyperthyroidism and ophthalmopathy. This sequence joins TRBV29-1 and TRBJ1-2, with 12 nucleotides matching TRBD1. This clonotype originated in a woman aged 18-29 years with Graves' hyperthyroidism. Material for sequencing was peripheral blood or thyroid tissue (not recorded which). The CDR3 loop reads CSEGTGGGYGYTF. The CDR3 coding sequence is TGCAGCGAAGGGACAGGGGGCGGCTATGGCTACACCTTC.